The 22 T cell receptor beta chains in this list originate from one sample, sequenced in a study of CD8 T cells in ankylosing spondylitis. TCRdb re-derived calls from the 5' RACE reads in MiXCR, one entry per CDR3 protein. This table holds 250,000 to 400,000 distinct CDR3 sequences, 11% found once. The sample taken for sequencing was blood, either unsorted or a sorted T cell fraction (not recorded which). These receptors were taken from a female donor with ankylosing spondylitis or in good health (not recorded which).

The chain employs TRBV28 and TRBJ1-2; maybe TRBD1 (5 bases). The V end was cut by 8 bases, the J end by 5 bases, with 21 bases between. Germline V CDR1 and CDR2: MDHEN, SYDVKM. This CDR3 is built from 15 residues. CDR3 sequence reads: CASGDRGSPKYGYTF. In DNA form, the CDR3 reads TGTGCCAGCGGAGATCGGGGCTCACCCAAGTATGGCTACACCTTC.

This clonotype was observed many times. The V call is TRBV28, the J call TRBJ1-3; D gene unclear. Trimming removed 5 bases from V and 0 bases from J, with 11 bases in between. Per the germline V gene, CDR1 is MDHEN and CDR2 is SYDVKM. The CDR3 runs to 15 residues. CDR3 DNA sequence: TGTGCCAGCAGTCCAGGAGGGAGCTCTGGAAACACCATATATTTT. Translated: CASSPGGSSGNTIYF.

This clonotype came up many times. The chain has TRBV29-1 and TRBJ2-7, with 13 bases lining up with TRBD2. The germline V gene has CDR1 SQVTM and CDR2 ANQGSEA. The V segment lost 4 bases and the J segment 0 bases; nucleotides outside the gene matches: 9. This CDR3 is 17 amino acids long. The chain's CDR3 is CSVGVGTSGVRSYEQYF. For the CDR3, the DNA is TGCAGCGTTGGTGTTGGGACTAGCGGGGTTCGCTCCTACGAGCAGTACTTC.

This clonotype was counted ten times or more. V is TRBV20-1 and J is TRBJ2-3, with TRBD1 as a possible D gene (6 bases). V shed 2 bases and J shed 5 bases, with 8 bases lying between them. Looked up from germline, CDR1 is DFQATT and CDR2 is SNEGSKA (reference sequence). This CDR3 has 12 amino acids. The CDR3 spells CSARSQGDTQYF. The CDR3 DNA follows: TGCAGTGCTAGATCACAGGGAGATACGCAGTATTTT.

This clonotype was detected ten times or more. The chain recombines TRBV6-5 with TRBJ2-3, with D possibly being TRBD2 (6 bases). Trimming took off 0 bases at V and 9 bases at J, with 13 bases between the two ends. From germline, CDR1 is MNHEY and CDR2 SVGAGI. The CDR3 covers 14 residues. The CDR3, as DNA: TGTGCCAGCAGTTACTCATTTGAGGGAGGCACGCAGTATTTT. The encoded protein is CASSYSFEGGTQYF.

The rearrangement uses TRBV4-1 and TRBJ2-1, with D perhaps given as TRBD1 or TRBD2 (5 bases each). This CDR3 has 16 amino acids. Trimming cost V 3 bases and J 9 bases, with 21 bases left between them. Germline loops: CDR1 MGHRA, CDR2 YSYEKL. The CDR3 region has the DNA TGCGCCAGCAGCCAGGACCTGGGGGACCCGGACGGTGAGCAGTTCTTC. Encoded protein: CASSQDLGDPDGEQFF.

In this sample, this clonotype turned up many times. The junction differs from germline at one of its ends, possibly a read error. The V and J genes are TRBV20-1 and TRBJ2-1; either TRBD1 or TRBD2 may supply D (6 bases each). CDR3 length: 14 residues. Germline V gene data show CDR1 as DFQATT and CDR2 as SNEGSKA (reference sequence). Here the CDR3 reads CSARGGFNRNEQFF. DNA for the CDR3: TGCAGTGCAAGAGGGGGGTTTAATCGAAATGAGCAGTTCTTC.

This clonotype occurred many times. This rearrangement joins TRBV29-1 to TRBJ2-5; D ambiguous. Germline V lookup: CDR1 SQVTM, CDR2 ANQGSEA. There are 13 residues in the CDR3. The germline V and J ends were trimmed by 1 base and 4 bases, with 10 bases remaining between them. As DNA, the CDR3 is TGCAGCGTTGAAGTATCGGTGGGAGAGACCCAGTACTTC. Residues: CSVEVSVGETQYF.

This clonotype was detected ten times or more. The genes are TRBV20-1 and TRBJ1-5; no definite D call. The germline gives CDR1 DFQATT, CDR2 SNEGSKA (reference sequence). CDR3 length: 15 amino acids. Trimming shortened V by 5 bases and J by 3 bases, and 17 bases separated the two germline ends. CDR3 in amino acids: CSAEIKGSHNQPQHF. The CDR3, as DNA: TGCAGTGCTGAGATAAAAGGGTCCCACAATCAGCCCCAGCATTTT.

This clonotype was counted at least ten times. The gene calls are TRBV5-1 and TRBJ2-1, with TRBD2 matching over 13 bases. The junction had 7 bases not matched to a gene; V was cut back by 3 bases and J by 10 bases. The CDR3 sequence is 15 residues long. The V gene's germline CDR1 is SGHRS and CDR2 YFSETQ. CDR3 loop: CASSSPGLAGLEQFF. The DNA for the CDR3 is TGCGCCAGCAGCTCCCCGGGACTAGCGGGACTAGAGCAGTTCTTC.

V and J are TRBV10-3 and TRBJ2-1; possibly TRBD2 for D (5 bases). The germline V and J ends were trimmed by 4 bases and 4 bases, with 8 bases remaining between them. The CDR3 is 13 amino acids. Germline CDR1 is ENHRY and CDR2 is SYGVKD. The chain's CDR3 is CAISVWEYNEQFF. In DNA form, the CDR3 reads TGTGCCATCAGTGTTTGGGAGTACAATGAGCAGTTCTTC.

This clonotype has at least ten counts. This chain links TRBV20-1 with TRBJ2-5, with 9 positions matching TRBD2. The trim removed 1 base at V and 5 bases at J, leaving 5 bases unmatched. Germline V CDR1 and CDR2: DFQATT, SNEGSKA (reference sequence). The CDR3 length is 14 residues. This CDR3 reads CSARVLAGRETQYF. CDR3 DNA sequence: TGCAGTGCTAGAGTCCTAGCGGGAAGGGAGACCCAGTACTTC.

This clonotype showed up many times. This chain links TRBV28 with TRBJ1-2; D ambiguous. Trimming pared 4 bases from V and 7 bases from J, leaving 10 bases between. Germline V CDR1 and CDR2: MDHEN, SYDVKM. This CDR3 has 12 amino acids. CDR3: CASSSTLLGYTF. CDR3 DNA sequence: TGTGCCAGCAGTTCAACCCTTCTTGGCTACACCTTC.

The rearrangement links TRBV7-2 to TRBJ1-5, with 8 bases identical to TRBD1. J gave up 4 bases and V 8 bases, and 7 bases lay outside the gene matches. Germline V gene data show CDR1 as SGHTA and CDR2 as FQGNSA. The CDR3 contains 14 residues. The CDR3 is CASAQGGGNQPQHF. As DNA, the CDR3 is TGTGCCAGCGCACAGGGGGGAGGAAATCAGCCCCAGCATTTT.

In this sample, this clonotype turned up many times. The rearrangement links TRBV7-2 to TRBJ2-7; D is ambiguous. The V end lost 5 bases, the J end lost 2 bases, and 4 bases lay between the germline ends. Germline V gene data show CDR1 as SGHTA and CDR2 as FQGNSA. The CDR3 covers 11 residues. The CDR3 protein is CASSATYEQYF. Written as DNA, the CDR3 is TGTGCCAGCAGCGCTACCTACGAGCAGTACTTC.

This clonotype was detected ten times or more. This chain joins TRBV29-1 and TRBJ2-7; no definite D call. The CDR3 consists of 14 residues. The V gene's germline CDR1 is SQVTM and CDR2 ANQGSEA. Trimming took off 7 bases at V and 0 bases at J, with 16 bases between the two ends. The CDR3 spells CSAAKNPGSYEQYF. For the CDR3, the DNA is TGCAGCGCTGCGAAGAATCCGGGCTCCTACGAGCAGTACTTC.

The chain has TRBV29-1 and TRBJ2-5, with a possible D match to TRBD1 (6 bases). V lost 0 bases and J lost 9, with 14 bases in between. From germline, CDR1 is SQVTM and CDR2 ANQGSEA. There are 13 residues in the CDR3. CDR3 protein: CSVEDRDKGAQYF. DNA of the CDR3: TGCAGCGTTGAAGATCGGGACAAGGGGGCCCAGTACTTC.

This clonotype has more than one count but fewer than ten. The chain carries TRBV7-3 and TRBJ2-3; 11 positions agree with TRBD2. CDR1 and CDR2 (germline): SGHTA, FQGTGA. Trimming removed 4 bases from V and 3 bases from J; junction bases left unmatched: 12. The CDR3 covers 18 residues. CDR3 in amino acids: CASSSIGTSGSPTDTQYF. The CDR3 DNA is TGTGCCAGCAGCTCCATAGGGACTAGCGGTTCTCCGACAGATACGCAGTATTTT.

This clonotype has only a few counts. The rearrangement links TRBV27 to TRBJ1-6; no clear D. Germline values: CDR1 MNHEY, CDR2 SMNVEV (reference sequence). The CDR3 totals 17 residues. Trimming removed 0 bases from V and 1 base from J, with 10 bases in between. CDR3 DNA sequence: TGTGCCAGCAGTTTATCGGCCAGAGGGTCCTATAATTCACCCCTCCACTTT. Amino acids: CASSLSARGSYNSPLHF.

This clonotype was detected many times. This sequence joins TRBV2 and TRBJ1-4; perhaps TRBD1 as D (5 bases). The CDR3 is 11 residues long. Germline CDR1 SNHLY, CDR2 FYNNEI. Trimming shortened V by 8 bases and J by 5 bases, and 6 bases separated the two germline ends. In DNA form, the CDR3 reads TGTGCCAGCTGGGGGAATGAAAAACTGTTTTTT. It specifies CASWGNEKLFF. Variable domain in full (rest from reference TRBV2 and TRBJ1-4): EPEVTQTPSHQVTQMGQEVILRCVPISNHLYFYWYRQILGQKVEFLVSFYNNEISEKSEIFDDQFSVERPDGSNFTLKIRSTKLEDSAMYFCASWGNEKLFFGSGTQLSVL.

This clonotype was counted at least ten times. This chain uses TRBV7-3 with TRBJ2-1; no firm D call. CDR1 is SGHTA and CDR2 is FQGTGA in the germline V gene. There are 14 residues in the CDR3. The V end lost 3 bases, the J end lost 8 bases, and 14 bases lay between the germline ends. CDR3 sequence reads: CASSFGDYGYEQFF. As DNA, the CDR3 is TGTGCCAGCAGCTTTGGGGATTACGGGTATGAGCAGTTCTTC.

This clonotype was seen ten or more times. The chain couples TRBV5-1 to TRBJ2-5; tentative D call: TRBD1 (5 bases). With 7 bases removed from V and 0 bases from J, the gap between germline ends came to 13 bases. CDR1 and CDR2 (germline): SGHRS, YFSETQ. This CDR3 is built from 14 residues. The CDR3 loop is CASGIQGYQETQYF. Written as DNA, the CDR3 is TGCGCCAGCGGAATTCAGGGTTACCAAGAGACCCAGTACTTC. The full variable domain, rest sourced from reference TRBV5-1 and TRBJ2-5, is KAGVTQTPRYLIKTRGQQVTLSCSPISGHRSVSWYQQTPGQGLQFLFEYFSETQRNKGNFPGRFSGRQFSNSRSEMNVSTLELGDSALYLCASGIQGYQETQYFGPGTRLLVL.